Listed below are T cell receptor beta chains from one sample, sequenced in a study of shared clonotypes between healthy human individuals. TCRdb's copy holds only in-frame clones and misses some; the assay was immunoSEQ multiplex PCR. The sample consists of about 1.1 million clones, 60% to 85% of them appearing once. Sequenced input: memory CD4+ T cells from PBMCs. All receptors come from a young man in good health. Some clones in this sample may be carry-over from other donors' samples. The CDR3 runs from the conserved cysteine through the conserved F or W. Each record gives: clone size, D gene, J gene, V gene, CDR3 DNA, CDR3 protein. A D gene is named only where the DNA matches it firmly. Clone size appears in some rows only: once, few, many, or a class for an expanded clone.

size: -; D: TRBD1; J: TRBJ1-1; V: TRBV18; DNA: TGTGCCAGCTCATTCACAGGGGACACTGAAGCTTTCTTT; CDR3: CASSFTGDTEAFF
size: -; D: TRBD2; J: TRBJ2-2; V: TRBV10-3; DNA: TGTGCCATCAGTGAGTCGGTAGCGGGAGGGACCGGGGAGCTGTTTTTT; CDR3: CAISESVAGGTGELFF
size: -; D: TRBD2; J: TRBJ2-7; V: TRBV7-9; DNA: TGTGCCAGCAGCGGTGGACTAGCGGGAGGGTACGAGCAGTACTTC; CDR3: CASSGGLAGGYEQYF
size: -; D: TRBD1; J: TRBJ2-7; V: TRBV5-1; DNA: TGCGCCAGCAGCTTGGCCGGGACAGGGGTATCCGAGCAGTACTTC; CDR3: CASSLAGTGVSEQYF
size: -; D: -; J: TRBJ1-2; V: TRBV28; DNA: TGTGCCAGCAGTTTACCCTCCCTGACAGGTTATGGCTACACCTTC; CDR3: CASSLPSLTGYGYTF
size: -; D: -; J: TRBJ2-1; V: TRBV20-1; DNA: TGCAGTGCTAAGGAGGAGGGGGAGCAGTTCTTC; CDR3: CSAKEEGEQFF
size: -; D: -; J: TRBJ2-1; V: TRBV7-7; DNA: TGTGCCAGCAGCCCGGGGGGCCGAGGAGAGCAGTTCTTC; CDR3: CASSPGGRGEQFF
size: -; D: -; J: TRBJ1-1; V: TRBV28; DNA: TGTGCCAGCAGTGCTGGGCGAAAACAAGTAACGAACACTGAAGCTTTCTTT; CDR3: CASSAGRKQVTNTEAFF
size: -; D: -; J: TRBJ1-1; V: TRBV29-1; DNA: TGCAGCGTTGAAGGGACAGCATTAACTGAAGCTTTCTTT; CDR3: CSVEGTALTEAFF
size: -; D: -; J: TRBJ2-7; V: TRBV19; DNA: TGTGCCAGTAGTATAGGAGGATGGGGGGACGAGCAGTACTTC; CDR3: CASSIGGWGDEQYF
size: -; D: TRBD2; J: TRBJ2-3; V: TRBV11-2; DNA: TGTGCCAGCAGCTTAGGTGAAGGCGGGAGAGGATCAGATACGCAGTATTTT; CDR3: CASSLGEGGRGSDTQYF
size: few; D: -; J: TRBJ2-2; V: TRBV2; DNA: TGTGCCAGCACCAGGGATTCCGGGGAGCTGTTTTTT; CDR3: CASTRDSGELFF
size: -; D: TRBD1; J: TRBJ1-2; V: TRBV11-3; DNA: TGTGCCAGCAGCTCAAGACAGGGGGAGGTTGACTATGGCTACACCTTC; CDR3: CASSSRQGEVDYGYTF
size: -; D: -; J: TRBJ2-7; V: TRBV27; DNA: TGTGCCAGCAGTCATACACACGGGCCCCACGAGCAGTACTTC; CDR3: CASSHTHGPHEQYF
size: -; D: -; J: TRBJ2-1; V: TRBV11-2; DNA: TGTGCCAGCAGCTTCTCAGGCGGTTACAATGAGCAGTTCTTC; CDR3: CASSFSGGYNEQFF
size: -; D: -; J: TRBJ1-2; V: TRBV6-1; DNA: TGTGCCAGCAAGGTTCGAAGGGGGTACTATGGCTACACCTTC; CDR3: CASKVRRGYYGYTF